This T cell receptor (beta chain) was found in a study of early T cells in non-severe SARS-CoV-2 infection. Study in general: Sequenced bulk RNA came from whole blood that was unsorted, and chains were unpaired.

CDR3 length: 13 amino acids. Germline-derived CDR1 and CDR2 are SGHAT and FQNNGV. V was shortened by 5 bases and J by 10 bases, with 15 bases between the two germline ends. Findings and caveats of the study: A preference for anti-spike CD8 responses marked VDJdb matching, which missed private and CD4 specificities.

Attached unique molecular identifiers marked individual cDNA molecules. TCRdb re-analysed the 5' RACE reads in MiXCR, keeping a single row per CDR3 protein. This table has tens of thousands of distinct CDR3 sequences, under 15% appearing once. Turning to this clonotype: Its specificity is unknown.

V gene TRBV11-2 combines with J gene TRBJ2-1, with D possibly TRBD1 on 6 matching bases. Specimen: whole blood. The TCR comes from an adult who was a healthcare worker with PCR-confirmed SARS-CoV-2 infection or an uninfected control (not recorded which). The CDR3 is CASSSTWTVEQFF. CDR3 sequence (DNA): TGTGCCAGCAGCAGTACATGGACAGTCGAGCAGTTCTTC.